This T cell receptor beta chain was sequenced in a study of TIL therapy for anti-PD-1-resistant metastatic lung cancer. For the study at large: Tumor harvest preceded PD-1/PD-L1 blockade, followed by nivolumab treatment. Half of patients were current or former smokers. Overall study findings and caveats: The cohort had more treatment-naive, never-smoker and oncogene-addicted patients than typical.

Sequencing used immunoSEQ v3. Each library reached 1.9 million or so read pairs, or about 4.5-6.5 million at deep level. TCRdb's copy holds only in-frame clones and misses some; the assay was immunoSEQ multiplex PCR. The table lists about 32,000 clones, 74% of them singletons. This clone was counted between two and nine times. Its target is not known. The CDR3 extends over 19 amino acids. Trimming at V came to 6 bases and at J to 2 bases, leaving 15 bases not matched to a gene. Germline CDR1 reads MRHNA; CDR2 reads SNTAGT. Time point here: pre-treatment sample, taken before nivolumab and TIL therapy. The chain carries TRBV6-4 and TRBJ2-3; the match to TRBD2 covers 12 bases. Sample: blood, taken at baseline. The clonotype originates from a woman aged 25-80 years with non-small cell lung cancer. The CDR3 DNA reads TGTGCCAGCAGCCCTCTCCCGACTAGCGGGAGATGGGACACAGATACGCAGTATTTT. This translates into CASSPLPTSGRWDTDTQYF.